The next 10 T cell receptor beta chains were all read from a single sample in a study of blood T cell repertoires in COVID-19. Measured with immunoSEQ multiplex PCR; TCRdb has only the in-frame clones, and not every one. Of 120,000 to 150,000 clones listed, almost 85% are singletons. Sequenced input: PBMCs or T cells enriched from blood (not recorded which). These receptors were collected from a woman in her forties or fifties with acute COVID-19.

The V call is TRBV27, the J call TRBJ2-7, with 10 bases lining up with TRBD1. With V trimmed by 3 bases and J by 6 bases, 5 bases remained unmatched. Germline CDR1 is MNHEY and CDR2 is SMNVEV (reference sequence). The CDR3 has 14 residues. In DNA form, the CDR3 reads TGTGCCAGCAGTTTCCGGGACAGGGGAGGCGAGCAGTACTTC. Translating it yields CASSFRDRGGEQYF.

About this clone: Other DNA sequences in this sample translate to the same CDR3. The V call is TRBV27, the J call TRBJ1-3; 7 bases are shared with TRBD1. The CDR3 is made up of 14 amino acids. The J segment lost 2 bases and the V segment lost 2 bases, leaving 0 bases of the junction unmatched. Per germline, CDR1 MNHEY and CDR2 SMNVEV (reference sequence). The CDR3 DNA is TGTGCCAGCAGTTTAACAGGGGCTGGAAACACCATATATTTT. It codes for CASSLTGAGNTIYF.

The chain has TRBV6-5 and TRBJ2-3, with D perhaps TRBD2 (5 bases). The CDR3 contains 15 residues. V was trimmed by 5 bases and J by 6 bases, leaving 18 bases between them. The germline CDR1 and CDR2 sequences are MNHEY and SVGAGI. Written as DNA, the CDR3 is TGTGCCAGCAGTCCTTGGGTGAAGGGCGGGGATACGCAGTATTTT. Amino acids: CASSPWVKGGDTQYF.

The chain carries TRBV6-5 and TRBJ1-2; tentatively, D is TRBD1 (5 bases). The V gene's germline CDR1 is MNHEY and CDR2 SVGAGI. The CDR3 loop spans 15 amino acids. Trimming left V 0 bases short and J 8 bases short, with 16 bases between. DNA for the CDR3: TGTGCCAGCAGTTACTCGAATAGGGGAGGGTGGGGCTACACCTTC. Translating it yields CASSYSNRGGWGYTF.

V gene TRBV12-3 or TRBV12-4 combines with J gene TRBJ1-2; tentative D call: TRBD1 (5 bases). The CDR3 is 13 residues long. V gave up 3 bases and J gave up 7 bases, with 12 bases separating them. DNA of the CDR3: TGTGCCAGCAGTTTTTCAGGGTTTAGTGGCTACACCTTC. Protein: CASSFSGFSGYTF.

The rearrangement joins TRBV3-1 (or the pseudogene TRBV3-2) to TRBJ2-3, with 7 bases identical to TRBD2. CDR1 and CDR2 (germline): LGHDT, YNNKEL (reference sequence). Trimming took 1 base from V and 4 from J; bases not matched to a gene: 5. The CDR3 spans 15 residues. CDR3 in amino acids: CASSQVRLAADTQYF. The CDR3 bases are TGTGCCAGCAGCCAAGTAAGACTAGCCGCAGATACGCAGTATTTT.

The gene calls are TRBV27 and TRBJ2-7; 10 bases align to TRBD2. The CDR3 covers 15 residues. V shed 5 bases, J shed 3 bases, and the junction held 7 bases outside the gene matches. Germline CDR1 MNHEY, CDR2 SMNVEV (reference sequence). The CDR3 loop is CASSVGTSAFYEQYF. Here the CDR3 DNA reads TGTGCCAGCAGTGTTGGGACTAGCGCCTTCTACGAGCAGTACTTC.

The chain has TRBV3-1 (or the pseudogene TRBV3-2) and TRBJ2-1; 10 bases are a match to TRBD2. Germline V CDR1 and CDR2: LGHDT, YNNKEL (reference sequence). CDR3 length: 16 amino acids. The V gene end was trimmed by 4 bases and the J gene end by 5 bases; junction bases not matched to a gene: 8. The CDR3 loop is CASSLSSGSPHNEQFF. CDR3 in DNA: TGTGCCAGCAGCCTCTCTAGCGGGAGTCCCCACAATGAGCAGTTCTTC.

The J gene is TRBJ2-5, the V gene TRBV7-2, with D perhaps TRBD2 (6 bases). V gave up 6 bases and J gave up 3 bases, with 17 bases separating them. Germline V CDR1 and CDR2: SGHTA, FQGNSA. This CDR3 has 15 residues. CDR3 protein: CASRWAGRTEETQYF. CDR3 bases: TGTGCCAGCAGGTGGGCGGGGCGGACCGAAGAGACCCAGTACTTC.

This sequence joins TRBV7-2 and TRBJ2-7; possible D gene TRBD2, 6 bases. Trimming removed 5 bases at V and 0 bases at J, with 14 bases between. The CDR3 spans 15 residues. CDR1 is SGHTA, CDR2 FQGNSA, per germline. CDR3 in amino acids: CASSPGTLASYEQYF. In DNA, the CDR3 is TGTGCCAGCAGCCCAGGGACTCTAGCCTCCTACGAGCAGTACTTC.